The rows below give T cell receptor beta chains drawn from one sample of a study of cytomegalovirus exposure and HLA in healthy donors. The data were produced by immunoSEQ multiplex PCR, yet TCRdb's version contains in-frame clones alone and is incomplete. The sample includes over 100,000 clones, roughly 68% of them seen just once. Sequencing was carried out using PBMCs. Receptors were obtained from a woman aged 25-40 years in good health and CMV-seronegative. The CDR3 runs from the conserved cysteine through the conserved F or W. A D gene is named only where the DNA matches it firmly. Some rows mark clone size as missing; the rest say once, few, many or name a class of expanded clone.

CDR3aa: CASSGRGRGTYNEQFF
CDR3nt: TGTGCCAGCAGTGGCAGGGGGCGCGGAACCTACAATGAGCAGTTCTTC
abundance: -
j_gene: TRBJ2-1
d_gene: TRBD1
v_gene: TRBV27

CDR3aa: CASSLTGGDTEAFF
CDR3nt: TGTGCCAGCAGCTTAACAGGGGGGGACACTGAAGCTTTCTTT
abundance: few
j_gene: TRBJ1-1
d_gene: -
v_gene: TRBV7-3

CDR3aa: CASSPLDREFQPQHF
CDR3nt: TGTGCCAGCAGTCCATTGGACAGGGAGTTTCAGCCCCAGCATTTT
abundance: few
j_gene: TRBJ1-5
d_gene: TRBD1
v_gene: TRBV28

CDR3aa: CASSVGTGAGEQYF
CDR3nt: TGCGCCAGCAGCGTCGGGACAGGGGCGGGAGAGCAGTACTTC
abundance: -
j_gene: TRBJ2-7
d_gene: TRBD1
v_gene: TRBV5-1

CDR3aa: CASSIFSGTIDEQFF
CDR3nt: TGTGCCAGTAGTATTTTTAGCGGGACTATCGATGAGCAGTTCTTC
abundance: few
j_gene: TRBJ2-1
d_gene: TRBD2
v_gene: TRBV19

CDR3aa: CASSQGRQGYPYEQYF
CDR3nt: TGCGCCAGCAGCCAGGGCCGACAGGGATACCCCTACGAGCAGTACTTC
abundance: once
j_gene: TRBJ2-7
d_gene: TRBD1
v_gene: TRBV4-1

CDR3aa: CASSLGVVSGNEQFF
CDR3nt: TGTGCCAGCAGCTTAGGAGTGGTGTCGGGGAATGAGCAGTTCTTC
abundance: -
j_gene: TRBJ2-1
d_gene: -
v_gene: TRBV11-2

CDR3aa: CASSLFEGLASDEQFF
CDR3nt: TGTGCCAGCAGTTTATTCGAGGGACTAGCTTCCGATGAGCAGTTCTTC
abundance: -
j_gene: TRBJ2-1
d_gene: TRBD2
v_gene: TRBV28

CDR3aa: CAIRGDGTTRWTEAFF
CDR3nt: TGTGCCATCAGGGGGGATGGGACAACTAGATGGACTGAAGCTTTCTTT
abundance: -
j_gene: TRBJ1-1
d_gene: -
v_gene: TRBV10-3

CDR3aa: CASSFRGARETQYF
CDR3nt: TGTGCCAGCAGCTTTCGGGGGGCCAGGGAGACCCAGTACTTC
abundance: -
j_gene: TRBJ2-5
d_gene: -
v_gene: TRBV5-6

CDR3aa: CSSSWTSQETQYF
CDR3nt: TGTTCCAGCAGCTGGACTAGTCAAGAGACCCAGTACTTC
abundance: few
j_gene: TRBJ2-5
d_gene: TRBD2
v_gene: TRBV7-9

CDR3aa: CASSPPLGGISGANVLTF
CDR3nt: TGTGCCAGTAGTCCCCCCCTTGGCGGTATCTCTGGGGCCAACGTCCTGACTTTC
abundance: few
j_gene: TRBJ2-6
d_gene: -
v_gene: TRBV19

CDR3aa: CASSHPGFGLDEQFF
CDR3nt: TGCGCCAGCAGTCACCCAGGGTTCGGTCTAGATGAGCAGTTCTTC
abundance: -
j_gene: TRBJ2-1
d_gene: -
v_gene: TRBV5-1

CDR3aa: CASSPRAQETQYF
CDR3nt: TGTGCCAGCAGCCCACGAGCCCAAGAGACCCAGTACTTC
abundance: -
j_gene: TRBJ2-5
d_gene: -
v_gene: TRBV7-2

CDR3aa: CASSSTVYEQYF
CDR3nt: TGCGCCAGCAGCTCTACGGTTTACGAGCAGTACTTC
abundance: -
j_gene: TRBJ2-7
d_gene: -
v_gene: TRBV5-1